This T cell receptor beta chain is from a study of blood T cell repertoires in COVID-19 (dated by TCRdb to the early 2020s). General notes on the study: Samples covering the acute and convalescent phases of COVID-19 were provided by collaborators in the United States, Italy and Spain. The material from the prospective study consisted of cDNA or gDNA derived from T cells, B-cell-depleted T cells, or PBMCs. The dataset comprised deeply sampled blood TCRbeta repertoires from subjects exposed to, actively infected with, or recovered from COVID-19. The repertoires were made available in a free public database intended to serve as a resource for research on the immune response to SARS-CoV-2. The samples were drawn from two sources: the first 160 participants of the ongoing ImmuneRACE study, and about 1,300 subjects contributed by 6 global collaborators. The sample metadata nearly always contained a de-identified subject ID, COVID-19 status, age in years and sex. HLA class I and class II types, where available, came from metadata supplied by the sample provider rather than from assay-based typing. Overall study outcomes, separate from this receptor: Clinical and demographic metadata were provided uncurated, with the amount varying by source and participant.

As encoded in the germline V gene (reference sequence), CDR1 is LNHNV while CDR2 is YYDKDF. Here V drops 6 bases and J drops 2 bases, and the junction holds 3 bases not matched to any gene. The CDR3 contains 13 residues, cysteine and phenylalanine counted. The only DNA kept is the CDR3, 39 bases in frame from the first base. The collaborating institutions used their own protocols to collect whole blood in K2EDTA tubes. For TCRbeta analysis, collaborator samples were shipped as frozen whole blood, as isolated PBMCs, or as DNA extracted from either sample type. The immunoSEQ Assay, a bias-controlled multiplex PCR, was used to amplify TCRbeta CDR3 regions from genomic DNA. The original pipeline was this. Within the assay, amplification of reference gene primers was used to estimate how many nucleated cells each sample contained. Sequence reads were collapsed and filtered to measure the absolute abundance of every unique TCRbeta CDR3 rearrangement. For each sample, productive Simpson clonality was calculated as the square root of Simpson's diversity index over productive rearrangements. TCRdb re-hosts the immuneACCESS table, in-frame sequences only. Its copies lack some clones; in the studies checked, an unresolved V gene accounts for under half of them, and the cause for the rest is not known. The V and J calls and clone size are taken from that table; D and trimming were inferred from the DNA. The sample table shows roughly 410,000 clones, and about 89% are seen once. Of the sample, about 1.2% falls within the top ten clones.

To note about this clone: Its antigen is unknown. Per-base quality was not reported, and no clone a single base away is much larger than it.

Specimen: peripheral blood. The V and J segments used are TRBV15 and TRBJ1-1, with TRBD1 identical over 7 junction bases. The TCR comes from a man aged 40-49 years with acute or convalescent COVID-19. The DNA reads as follows: TGTGCCACCAGAAGGGACAGCAACACTGAAGCTTTCTTT. Its amino acids are CATRRDSNTEAFF. With all but the CDR3 taken from the reference TRBV15 and TRBJ1-1 genes, the full variable domain is: DAMVIQNPRYQVTQFGKPVTLSCSQTLNHNVMYWYQQKSSQAPKLLFHYYDKDFNNEADTPDNFQSRRPNTSFCFLDIRSPGLGDTAMYLCATRRDSNTEAFFGQGTRLTVV.